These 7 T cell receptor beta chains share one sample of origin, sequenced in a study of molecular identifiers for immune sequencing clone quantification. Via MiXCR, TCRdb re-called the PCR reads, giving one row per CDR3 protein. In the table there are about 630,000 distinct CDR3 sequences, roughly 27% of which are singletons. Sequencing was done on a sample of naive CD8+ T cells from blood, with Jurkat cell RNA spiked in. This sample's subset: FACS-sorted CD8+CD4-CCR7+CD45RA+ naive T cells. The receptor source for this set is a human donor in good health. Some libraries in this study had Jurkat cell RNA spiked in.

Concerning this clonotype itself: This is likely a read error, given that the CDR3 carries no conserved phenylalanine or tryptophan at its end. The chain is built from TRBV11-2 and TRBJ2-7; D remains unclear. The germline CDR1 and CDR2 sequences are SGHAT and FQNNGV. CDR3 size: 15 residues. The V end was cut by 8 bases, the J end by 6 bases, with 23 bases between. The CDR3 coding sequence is TGTGCCAGCCACACCGCCGGTTCTAAGGGTACCGAGCAGTACATC. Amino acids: CASHTAGSKGTEQYI.

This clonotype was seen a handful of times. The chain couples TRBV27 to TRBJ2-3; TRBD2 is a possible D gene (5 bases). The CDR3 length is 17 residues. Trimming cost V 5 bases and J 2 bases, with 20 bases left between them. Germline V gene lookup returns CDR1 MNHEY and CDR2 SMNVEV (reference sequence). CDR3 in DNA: TGTGCCAGCAGTATGACCGGGCGGGCTCTTCCCACAGATACGCAGTATTTT. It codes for CASSMTGRALPTDTQYF.

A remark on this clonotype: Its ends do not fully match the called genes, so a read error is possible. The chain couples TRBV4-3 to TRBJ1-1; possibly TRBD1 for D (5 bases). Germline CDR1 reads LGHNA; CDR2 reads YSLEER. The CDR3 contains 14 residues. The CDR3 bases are TGCGCCAGCAGCCAAGATTGGGGCGGCACTGAAGCTTCCTTT. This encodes CASSQDWGGTEASF.

The CDR3 loop reads CASSEGGVSYEQYF. The DNA of the CDR3 is TGCGCCAGCAGTGAGGGAGGGGTCAGCTACGAGCAGTACTTC. V usage is TRBV10-1 and J usage is TRBJ2-7, with D possibly TRBD2 on 6 matching bases. The V and J ends lost 2 bases and 3 bases respectively, with 11 bases between them. CDR3 size: 14 residues. Germline CDR1 is WNHNN and CDR2 is SYGVQD (reference sequence).

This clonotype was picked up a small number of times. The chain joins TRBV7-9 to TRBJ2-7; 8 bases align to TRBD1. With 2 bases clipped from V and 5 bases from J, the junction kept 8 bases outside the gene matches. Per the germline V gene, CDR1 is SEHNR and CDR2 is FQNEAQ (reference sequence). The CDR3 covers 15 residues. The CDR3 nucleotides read TGTGCCAGCAGCTTAACGGACAGGGCTGCCCACGAGCAGTACTTC. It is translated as CASSLTDRAAHEQYF.

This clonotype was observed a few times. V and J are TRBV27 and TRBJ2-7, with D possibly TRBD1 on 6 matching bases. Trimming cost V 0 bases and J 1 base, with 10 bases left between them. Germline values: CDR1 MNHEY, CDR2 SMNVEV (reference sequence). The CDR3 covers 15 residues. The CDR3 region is CASSLSGAPSYEQYF. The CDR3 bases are TGTGCCAGCAGTTTATCGGGGGCCCCTTCCTACGAGCAGTACTTC.

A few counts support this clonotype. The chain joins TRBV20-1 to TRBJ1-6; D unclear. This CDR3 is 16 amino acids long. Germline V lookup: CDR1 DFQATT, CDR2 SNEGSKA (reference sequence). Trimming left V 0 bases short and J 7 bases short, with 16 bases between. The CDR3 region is CSARDLDLDLNSPLHF. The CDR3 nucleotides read TGCAGTGCTAGAGATCTCGACTTGGATCTAAATTCACCCCTCCACTTT.